This is a list of T cell receptor beta chains from one sample in a study of CD8+ T cells in alopecia areata. Only in-frame clones appear in the TCRdb table, and some are missing; sequencing was by immunoSEQ multiplex PCR. The repertoire holds over 80,000 clones, with around 47% as singletons. The sequencing used CD8+ T cells sorted from blood, collected at week 24, from a patient treated with tofacitinib. All receptors come from a human donor with alopecia areata. The CDR3 runs from the conserved cysteine through the conserved F or W. The order of the fields is J gene, V gene, CDR3 protein.

TRBJ1-5 TRBV27 CASSPWLGPNQPQHF
TRBJ2-5 TRBV9 CASSEGGQETQYF
TRBJ2-2 TRBV29-1 CSVETGELFF
TRBJ2-2 TRBV4-1 CASSTVDGELFF
TRBJ1-5 TRBV2 CASGYLQGVNQPQHF
TRBJ2-2 TRBV7-9 CAIQDTGELFF
TRBJ1-5 TRBV7-4 CASSPGQGTEQPQHF
TRBJ2-3 TRBV9 CASSVSGRDPDTQYF
TRBJ1-2 TRBV7-9 CASSLLAGRVGYGYTF
TRBJ2-3 TRBV6-6 CASSSGLNTDTQYF
TRBJ1-1 TRBV9 CASSQLGAPNTEAFF
TRBJ2-1 TRBV6-5 CASSYPSGTNEQFF
TRBJ2-2 TRBV6-4 CASSPRTGPNTGELFF
TRBJ2-1 TRBV4-1 CASSQETGTSGLFEQFF
TRBJ2-1 TRBV7-2 CASSWGGRAGDEQFF
TRBJ2-1 TRBV14 CASTQPGGEQFF
TRBJ1-1 TRBV29-1 CSVAGLGNTEAFF
TRBJ2-7 TRBV5-4 CASTAGAIDEQYF
NA TRBV2 CASSNGQSSYEQYF
TRBJ1-1 TRBV6-1 CASSMNRGYTEAFF
TRBJ1-2 TRBV12-5 CASGTGGKGGYTF
TRBJ2-2 TRBV13 CASSKTSGRAIWDTGELFF
TRBJ2-1 TRBV12-5 CASSSGTYNEQFF
TRBJ2-2 TRBV5-1 CASSSAGELFF
TRBJ2-1 TRBV7-6 CASSLYPSPHEQFF
TRBJ2-5 TRBV27 CASRNIGQKIQETQYF
TRBJ1-5 TRBV11-2 CASSFGSNQPQHF
TRBJ1-1 TRBV5-1 CASSLDRVHTEAFF
TRBJ1-1 TRBV4-2 CASSPKGGAEAFF
TRBJ1-1 TRBV29-1 CSDFTGPTEAFF
TRBJ2-3 TRBV5-4 CASSLTGLPTDTQYF
TRBJ2-6 TRBV7-8 CASSLGSNGANVLTF
TRBJ2-1 TRBV29-1 CSVEKADSYNEQFF
TRBJ2-3 TRBV7-2 CASSYLTSGRVTDTQYF
TRBJ1-1 TRBV7-9 CASSRRDREDTEAFF
TRBJ2-1 TRBV28 CASRRAKASSYNEQFF
TRBJ1-4 TRBV9 CASSAGRVNEKLFF
TRBJ2-7 TRBV7-9 CASSDRGSYEQYF
TRBJ1-3 TRBV30 CAWGPRGLNTIYF
TRBJ2-7 TRBV9 CASSSGGGSGRRQYF
TRBJ2-5 TRBV6-6 CASRLRGAQETQYF
TRBJ2-1 TRBV12-5 CASGPFLEQFF
TRBJ2-1 TRBV2 CASKRPGLSYNEQFF
TRBJ2-1 TRBV4-1 CASSQLAGGEQFF
TRBJ1-2 TRBV30 CAWSWGQRLYGYTF
TRBJ2-5 TRBV30 CAWSMGVEETQYF